The clone carrying this T cell receptor beta chain showed up just a few times. Its specificity is not known. The source of the sample is a study of PD-1 blockade in mismatch repair-deficient tumors. Points from the study as a whole: Tumor-resident clones, often absent from pretreatment blood, expanded after pembrolizumab and then contracted.

TCRdb's table, derived via immunoSEQ multiplex PCR, lists solely in-frame clones and lacks some. The sample carries around 40,000 clones, 75% to 90% recorded once. The CDR3 extends over 22 amino acids. Trimming at V came to 2 bases and at J to 1 base, leaving 23 bases not matched to a gene. The V gene is TRBV5-3, the J gene TRBJ2-5, with TRBD1 matching 10 bases. TRBV5-3 is designated an ORF whose function remains uncertain. This sample comprised PBMCs, obtained 38 to 40 weeks after starting pembrolizumab. The receptor comes from an adult with mismatch repair-deficient cancer. The CDR3 region is CARSFSTTSGTGETLSQETQYF. CDR3 in DNA: TGTGCCAGAAGCTTTTCAACTACCTCCGGGACAGGGGAGACGTTGAGCCAAGAGACCCAGTACTTC.